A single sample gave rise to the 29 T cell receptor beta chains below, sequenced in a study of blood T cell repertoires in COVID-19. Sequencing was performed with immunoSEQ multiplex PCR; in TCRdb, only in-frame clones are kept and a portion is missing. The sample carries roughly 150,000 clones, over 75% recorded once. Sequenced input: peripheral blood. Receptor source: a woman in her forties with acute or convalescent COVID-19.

The CDR3 here is CASGLTPDRRNYGYTF. DNA for the CDR3: TGTGCTAGTGGTTTGACCCCAGACAGGCGAAACTATGGCTACACCTTC. The chain joins TRBV12-5 to TRBJ1-2; maybe TRBD1 (6 bases). The germline V and J ends were trimmed by 2 bases and 2 bases, with 15 bases remaining between them. The CDR3 is 16 amino acids. Germline values: CDR1 LGHNT, CDR2 FRNRAP.

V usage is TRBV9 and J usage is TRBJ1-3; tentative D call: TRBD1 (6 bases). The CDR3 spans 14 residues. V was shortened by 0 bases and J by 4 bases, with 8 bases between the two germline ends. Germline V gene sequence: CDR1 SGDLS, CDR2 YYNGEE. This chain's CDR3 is CASSVGTGGNTIYF. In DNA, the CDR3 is TGTGCCAGCAGCGTAGGAACAGGGGGAAACACCATATATTTT.

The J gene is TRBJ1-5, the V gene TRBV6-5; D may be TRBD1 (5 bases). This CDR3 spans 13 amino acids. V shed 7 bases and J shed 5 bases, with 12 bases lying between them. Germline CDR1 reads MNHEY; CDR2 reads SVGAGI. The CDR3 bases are TGTGCCAGCAAAGGGGCAGGATATCAGCCCCAGCATTTT. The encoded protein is CASKGAGYQPQHF.

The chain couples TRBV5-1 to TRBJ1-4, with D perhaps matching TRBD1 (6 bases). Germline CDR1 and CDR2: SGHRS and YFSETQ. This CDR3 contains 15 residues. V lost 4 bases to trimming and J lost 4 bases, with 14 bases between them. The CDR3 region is CASSAGDIGNEKLFF. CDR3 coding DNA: TGCGCCAGCAGCGCGGGGGACATCGGTAATGAAAAACTGTTTTTT.

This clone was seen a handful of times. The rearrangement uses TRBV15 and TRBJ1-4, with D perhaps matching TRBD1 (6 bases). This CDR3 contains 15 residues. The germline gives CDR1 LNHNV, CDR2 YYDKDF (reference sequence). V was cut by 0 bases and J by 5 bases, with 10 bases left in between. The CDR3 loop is CATSRDTGRNEKLFF. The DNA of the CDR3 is TGTGCCACCAGCAGAGATACAGGGCGAAATGAAAAACTGTTTTTT.

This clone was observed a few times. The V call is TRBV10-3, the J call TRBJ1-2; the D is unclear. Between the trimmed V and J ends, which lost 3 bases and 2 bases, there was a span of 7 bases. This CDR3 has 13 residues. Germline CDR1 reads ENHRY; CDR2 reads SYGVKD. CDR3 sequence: CAISDGHNYGYTF. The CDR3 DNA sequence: TGTGCCATCAGTGATGGGCACAACTATGGCTACACCTTC.

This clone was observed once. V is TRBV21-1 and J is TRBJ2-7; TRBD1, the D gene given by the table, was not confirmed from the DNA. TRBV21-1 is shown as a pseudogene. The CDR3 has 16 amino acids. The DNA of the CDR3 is TGTGCCAGCAGCAAATCCGCCGGACAGACGTCCTACGAGCAGTACTTC. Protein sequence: CASSKSAGQTSYEQYF.

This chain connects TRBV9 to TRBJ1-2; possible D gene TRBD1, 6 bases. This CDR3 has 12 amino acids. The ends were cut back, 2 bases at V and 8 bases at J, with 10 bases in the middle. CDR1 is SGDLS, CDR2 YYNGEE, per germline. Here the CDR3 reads CASSVKGDGYTF. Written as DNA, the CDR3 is TGTGCCAGCAGCGTCAAGGGGGACGGCTACACCTTC.

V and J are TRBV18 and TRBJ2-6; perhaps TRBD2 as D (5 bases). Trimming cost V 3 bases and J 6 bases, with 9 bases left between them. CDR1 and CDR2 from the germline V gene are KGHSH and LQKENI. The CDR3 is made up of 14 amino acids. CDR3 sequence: CASSPGEEANVLTF. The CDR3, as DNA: TGTGCCAGCTCACCGGGAGAGGAGGCCAACGTCCTGACTTTC.

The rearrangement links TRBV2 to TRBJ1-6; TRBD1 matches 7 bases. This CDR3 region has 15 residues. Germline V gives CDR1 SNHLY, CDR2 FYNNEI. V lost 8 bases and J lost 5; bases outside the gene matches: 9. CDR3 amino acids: CASFRPGTDNSPLHF. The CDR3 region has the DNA TGTGCCAGCTTCAGACCCGGGACAGATAATTCACCCCTCCACTTT.

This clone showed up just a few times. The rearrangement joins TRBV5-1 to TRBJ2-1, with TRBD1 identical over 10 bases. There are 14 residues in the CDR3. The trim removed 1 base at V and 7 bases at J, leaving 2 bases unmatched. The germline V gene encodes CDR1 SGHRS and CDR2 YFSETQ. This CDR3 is CASSLSGQGNEQFF. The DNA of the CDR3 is TGCGCCAGCAGCTTGTCGGGACAGGGGAATGAGCAGTTCTTC.

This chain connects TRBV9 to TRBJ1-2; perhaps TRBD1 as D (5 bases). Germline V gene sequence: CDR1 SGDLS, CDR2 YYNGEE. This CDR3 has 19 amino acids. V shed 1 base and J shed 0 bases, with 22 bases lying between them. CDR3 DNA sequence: TGTGCCAGCAGCGTAACGAATTTGGACAACCATAGTACTAACTATGGCTACACCTTC. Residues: CASSVTNLDNHSTNYGYTF.

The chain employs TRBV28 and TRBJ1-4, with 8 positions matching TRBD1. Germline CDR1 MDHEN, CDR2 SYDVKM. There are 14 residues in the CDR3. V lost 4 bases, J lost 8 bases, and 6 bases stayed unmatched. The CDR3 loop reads CASSSGQGWEKLFF. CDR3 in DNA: TGTGCCAGCAGTTCCGGACAGGGTTGGGAAAAACTGTTTTTT.

The DNA of the CDR3 is TGTGCCAGCAGTTATGGTTGGCAGGGGAATTCACCCCTCCACTTT. Encoded protein: CASSYGWQGNSPLHF. The chain links TRBV6-5 to TRBJ1-6; D is perhaps TRBD1 (6 bases). The V gene lost 3 bases and the J gene lost 7 bases, with 13 bases spanning the gap. The CDR3 consists of 15 residues. CDR1 is MNHEY and CDR2 is SVGAGI in the germline V gene.

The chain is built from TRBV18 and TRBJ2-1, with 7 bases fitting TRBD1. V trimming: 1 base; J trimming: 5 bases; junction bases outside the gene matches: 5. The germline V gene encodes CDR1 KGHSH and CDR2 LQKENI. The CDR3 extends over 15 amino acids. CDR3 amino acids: CASSPRRGLDNEQFF. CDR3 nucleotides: TGTGCCAGCTCACCACGTAGGGGGCTTGACAATGAGCAGTTCTTC.

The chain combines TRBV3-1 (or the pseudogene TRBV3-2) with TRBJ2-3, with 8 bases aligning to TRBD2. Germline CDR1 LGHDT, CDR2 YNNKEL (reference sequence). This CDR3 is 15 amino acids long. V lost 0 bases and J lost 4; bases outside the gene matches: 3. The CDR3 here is CASSQDSGGPDTQYF. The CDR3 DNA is TGTGCCAGCAGCCAAGATTCGGGAGGGCCAGATACGCAGTATTTT.

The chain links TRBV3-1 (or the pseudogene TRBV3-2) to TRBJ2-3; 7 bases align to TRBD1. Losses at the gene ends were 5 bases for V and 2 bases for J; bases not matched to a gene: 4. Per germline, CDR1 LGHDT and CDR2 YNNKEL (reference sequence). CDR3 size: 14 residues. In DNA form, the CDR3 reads TGTGCCAGCAGCGAACAGGGGATCACAGATACGCAGTATTTT. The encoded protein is CASSEQGITDTQYF.

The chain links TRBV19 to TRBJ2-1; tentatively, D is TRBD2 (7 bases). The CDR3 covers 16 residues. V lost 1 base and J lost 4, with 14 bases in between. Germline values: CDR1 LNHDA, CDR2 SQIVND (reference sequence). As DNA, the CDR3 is TGTGCCAGTAGTATAGGAAGGGGGGGCAGTTACAATGAGCAGTTCTTC. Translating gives CASSIGRGGSYNEQFF.

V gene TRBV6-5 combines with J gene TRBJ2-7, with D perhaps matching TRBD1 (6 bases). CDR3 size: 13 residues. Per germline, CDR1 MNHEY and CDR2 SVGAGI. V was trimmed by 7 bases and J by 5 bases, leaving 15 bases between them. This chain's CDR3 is CASKEQGSHEQYF. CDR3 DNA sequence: TGTGCCAGCAAGGAACAGGGATCCCACGAGCAGTACTTC.

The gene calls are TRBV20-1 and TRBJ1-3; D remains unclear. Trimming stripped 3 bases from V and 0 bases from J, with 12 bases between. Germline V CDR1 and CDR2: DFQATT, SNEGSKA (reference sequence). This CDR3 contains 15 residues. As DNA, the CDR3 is TGCAGTGCTAGTCTGGCAGGCAACTCTGGAAACACCATATATTTT. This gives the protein CSASLAGNSGNTIYF.

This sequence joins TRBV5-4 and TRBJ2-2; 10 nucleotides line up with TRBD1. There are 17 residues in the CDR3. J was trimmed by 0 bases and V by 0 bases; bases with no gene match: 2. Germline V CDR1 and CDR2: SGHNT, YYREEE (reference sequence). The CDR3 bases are TGTGCCAGCAGCTTGGCCGGGACAGGGGCGAACACCGGGGAGCTGTTTTTT. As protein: CASSLAGTGANTGELFF.

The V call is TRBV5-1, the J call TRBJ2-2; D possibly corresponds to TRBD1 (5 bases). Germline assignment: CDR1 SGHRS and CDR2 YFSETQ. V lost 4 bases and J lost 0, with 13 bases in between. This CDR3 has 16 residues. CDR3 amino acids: CASSPTEYANTGELFF. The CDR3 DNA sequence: TGCGCCAGCAGCCCGACAGAGTACGCGAACACCGGGGAGCTGTTTTTT.

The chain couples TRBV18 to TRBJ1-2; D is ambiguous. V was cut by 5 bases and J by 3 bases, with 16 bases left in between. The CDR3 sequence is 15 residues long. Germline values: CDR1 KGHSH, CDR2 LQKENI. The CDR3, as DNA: TGTGCCAGCTCAACTGGAGGGTTGGTAGACTATGGCTACACCTTC. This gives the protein CASSTGGLVDYGYTF.

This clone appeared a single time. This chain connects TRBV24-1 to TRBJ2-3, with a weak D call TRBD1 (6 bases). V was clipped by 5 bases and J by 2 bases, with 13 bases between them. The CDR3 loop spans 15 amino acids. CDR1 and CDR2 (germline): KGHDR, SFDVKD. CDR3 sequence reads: CATSAKTGYTDTQYF. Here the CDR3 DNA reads TGTGCCACCAGTGCCAAGACAGGCTACACAGATACGCAGTATTTT.

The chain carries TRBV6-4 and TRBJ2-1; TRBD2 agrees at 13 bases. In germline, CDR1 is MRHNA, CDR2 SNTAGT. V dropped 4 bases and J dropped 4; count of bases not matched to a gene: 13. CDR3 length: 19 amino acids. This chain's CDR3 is CASSVVGLAGLYTYNEQFF. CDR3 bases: TGTGCCAGCAGTGTAGTGGGACTAGCGGGACTCTACACATACAATGAGCAGTTCTTC.

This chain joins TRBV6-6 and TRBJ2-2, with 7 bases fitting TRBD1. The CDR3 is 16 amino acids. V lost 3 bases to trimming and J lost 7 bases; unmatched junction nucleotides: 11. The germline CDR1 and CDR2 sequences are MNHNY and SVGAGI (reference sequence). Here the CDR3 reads CASSYLPGTEGGELFF. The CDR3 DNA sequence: TGTGCCAGCAGTTATTTGCCAGGGACAGAGGGCGGGGAGCTGTTTTTT.

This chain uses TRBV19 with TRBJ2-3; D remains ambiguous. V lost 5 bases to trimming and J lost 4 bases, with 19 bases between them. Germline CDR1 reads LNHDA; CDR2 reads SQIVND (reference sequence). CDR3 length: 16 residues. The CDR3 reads CASSFPHTGRADTQYF. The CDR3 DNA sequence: TGTGCCAGTAGTTTCCCCCATACCGGTAGAGCAGATACGCAGTATTTT.

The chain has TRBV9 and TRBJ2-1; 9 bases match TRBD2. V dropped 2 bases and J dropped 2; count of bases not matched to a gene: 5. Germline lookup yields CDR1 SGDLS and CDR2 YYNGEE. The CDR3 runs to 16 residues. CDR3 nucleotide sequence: TGTGCCAGCAGCGTTTCCCAGCGGGAGGCCTACAATGAGCAGTTCTTC. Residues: CASSVSQREAYNEQFF.

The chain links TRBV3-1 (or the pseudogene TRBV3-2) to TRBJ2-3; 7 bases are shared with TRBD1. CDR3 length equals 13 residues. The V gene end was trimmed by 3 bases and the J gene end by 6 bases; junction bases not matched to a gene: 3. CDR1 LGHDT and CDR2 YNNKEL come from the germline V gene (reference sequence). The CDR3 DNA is TGTGCCAGCAGCCACACAGGGGTGGATACGCAGTATTTT. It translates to CASSHTGVDTQYF.